This T cell receptor (beta chain) originates from a study of cytomegalovirus exposure and HLA in healthy donors. The overall study: The study's early data release held tens of millions of unique TCRs from HLA-typed donors. Overall study results and limits: Most of the TCR beta V segments (in an earlier analysis) were productive either about 90% or about 30% of the time.

A word on this clone: Its specificity is not known.

Trimming cost V 2 bases and J 6 bases, with 10 bases left between them. The CDR3 has 13 amino acids. Germline assignment: CDR1 SGHTA and CDR2 FQGNSA. The PCR used 60 Vbeta and 13 Jbeta primers. In the original analysis: Tens of millions of unique TCR beta chains, roughly 11 million shared, were counted in a later analysis. Profiling relied on immunoSEQ multiplex PCR, and the TCRdb table lists in-frame clones only, not all of them. V and J calls and clone size come straight from that table; D and trimming were deduced from the DNA. The table lists around 130,000 clones, roughly three quarters of them singletons, with approximately 3.1% in the top ten.

The sequence came from a man aged 25 to 45 in good health and CMV-seronegative. The chain is built from TRBV7-2 and TRBJ1-1; D is ambiguous. The sample comprised PBMCs. The CDR3 bases are TGTGCCAGCAGCTTACGGGAGGAGGCTGAAGCTTTCTTT. This translates into CASSLREEAEAFF.